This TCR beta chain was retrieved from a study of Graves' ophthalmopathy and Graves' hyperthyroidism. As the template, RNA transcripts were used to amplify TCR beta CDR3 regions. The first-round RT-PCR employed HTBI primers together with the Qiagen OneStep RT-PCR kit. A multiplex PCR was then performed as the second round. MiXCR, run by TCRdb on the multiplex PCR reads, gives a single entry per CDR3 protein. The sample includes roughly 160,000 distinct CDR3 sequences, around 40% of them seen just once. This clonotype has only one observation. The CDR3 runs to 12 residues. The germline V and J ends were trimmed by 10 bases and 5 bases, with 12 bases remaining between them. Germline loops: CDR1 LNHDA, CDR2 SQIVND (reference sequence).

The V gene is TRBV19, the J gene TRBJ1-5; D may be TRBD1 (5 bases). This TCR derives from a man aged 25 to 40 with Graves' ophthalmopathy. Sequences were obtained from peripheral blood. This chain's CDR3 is CATRDGHQPQHF. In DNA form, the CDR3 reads TGTGCCACCCGGGACGGACATCAGCCCCAGCATTTT.